These T cell receptor beta chains were read from a single sample in a study of cytomegalovirus exposure and HLA in healthy donors. Clones were sequenced by immunoSEQ multiplex PCR, and TCRdb holds only the in-frame ones, with some missing. Found here are about 140,000 clones, roughly 86% of them singletons; the top ten hold 3% to 3.5%. The sequenced sample was PBMCs. These receptors all come from a man between 18 and 35 years old in good health and CMV-seropositive. Both conserved end residues are part of each CDR3. The order of the fields is V gene, clone size, J gene, D gene, CDR3 protein, CDR3 DNA. D genes are given only for firm matches. Clone size is shown for a subset of rows, as once, few, many or a class of expanded clone.

V: TRBV5-6
size: .
J: TRBJ2-7
D: .
CDR3: CASSLTPSEQYF
DNA: TGTGCCAGCAGCCTGACTCCCTCTGAGCAGTACTTC

V: TRBV29-1
size: .
J: TRBJ2-3
D: .
CDR3: CSATWGPTDTQYF
DNA: TGCAGCGCAACCTGGGGGCCCACAGATACGCAGTATTTT

V: TRBV27
size: few
J: TRBJ1-5
D: TRBD1
CDR3: CASSYRGGNQPQHF
DNA: TGTGCCAGCAGTTACAGGGGGGGCAATCAGCCCCAGCATTTT

V: TRBV28
size: few
J: TRBJ2-3
D: TRBD1
CDR3: CASSLRGQGVTDTQYF
DNA: TGTGCCAGCAGTTTAAGGGGACAGGGGGTGACAGATACGCAGTATTTT

V: TRBV6-5
size: once
J: TRBJ1-3
D: .
CDR3: CASSYRGTSTGNTIYF
DNA: TGTGCCAGCAGTTACAGGGGGACCTCAACTGGAAACACCATATATTTT

V: TRBV13
size: .
J: TRBJ2-7
D: TRBD2
CDR3: CASRAAGTTYEQYF
DNA: TGTGCCAGCAGGGCCGCCGGGACTACCTACGAGCAGTACTTC

V: TRBV12-2
size: .
J: TRBJ2-2
D: .
CDR3: CASRLFPGTGELFF
DNA: TGTGCAAGTCGCTTATTCCCCGGCACCGGGGAGCTGTTTTTT

V: TRBV27
size: .
J: TRBJ1-1
D: TRBD1
CDR3: CASSLQGAATEAFF
DNA: TGTGCCAGCAGTCTACAGGGGGCGGCCACTGAAGCTTTCTTT

V: TRBV7-9
size: few
J: TRBJ2-5
D: .
CDR3: CASSSEGVGKTQYF
DNA: TGTGCCAGCAGCTCCGAGGGTGTTGGAAAGACCCAGTACTTC

V: TRBV7-2
size: few
J: TRBJ2-5
D: .
CDR3: CASSLDGSQETQYF
DNA: TGTGCCAGCAGCTTGGACGGGAGCCAAGAGACCCAGTACTTC

V: TRBV27
size: .
J: TRBJ2-7
D: .
CDR3: CASRNDPGYEQYF
DNA: TGTGCCAGCAGAAACGACCCGGGCTACGAGCAGTACTTC

V: TRBV27
size: few
J: TRBJ2-7
D: .
CDR3: CASSLSPGLYEQYF
DNA: TGTGCCAGCAGTTTATCTCCAGGCTTGTACGAGCAGTACTTC

V: TRBV7-9
size: .
J: TRBJ1-5
D: TRBD1
CDR3: CASSPGTDSNQPQHF
DNA: TGTGCCAGCAGCCCAGGGACAGACAGCAATCAGCCCCAGCATTTT

V: TRBV7-9
size: .
J: TRBJ1-4
D: .
CDR3: CASRDVGATNEKLFF
DNA: TGTGCCAGCAGGGACGTCGGGGCAACTAATGAAAAACTGTTTTTT

V: TRBV7-3
size: .
J: TRBJ2-3
D: TRBD2
CDR3: CASSKRDLRSTDTQYF
DNA: TGTGCCAGCAGCAAGCGGGACCTCCGAAGCACAGATACGCAGTATTTT

V: TRBV5-4
size: .
J: TRBJ1-2
D: TRBD1
CDR3: CASSATGVGYTF
DNA: TGTGCCAGCAGCGCGACAGGGGTCGGCTACACCTTC

V: TRBV5-6
size: .
J: TRBJ1-2
D: TRBD1
CDR3: CASSPGTGTGYTF
DNA: TGTGCCAGCAGCCCCGGGACAGGGACTGGCTACACCTTC

V: TRBV5-1
size: .
J: TRBJ2-7
D: TRBD1
CDR3: CASSLRDSYEQYF
DNA: TGCGCCAGCAGCTTACGGGACAGCTACGAGCAGTACTTC

V: TRBV9
size: .
J: TRBJ2-2
D: .
CDR3: CASSVARGGTGELFF
DNA: TGTGCCAGCAGCGTAGCCAGGGGTGGGACCGGGGAGCTGTTTTTT

V: TRBV10-2
size: .
J: TRBJ2-5
D: TRBD1
CDR3: CASSDSGTAKETQYF
DNA: TGCGCCAGCAGTGATTCCGGGACAGCGAAAGAGACCCAGTACTTC

V: TRBV9
size: .
J: TRBJ2-2
D: .
CDR3: CASSVAPGGFANTGELFF
DNA: TGTGCCAGCAGCGTAGCCCCAGGGGGGTTCGCGAACACCGGGGAGCTGTTTTTT

V: TRBV5-6
size: .
J: TRBJ1-1
D: .
CDR3: CASSYLGVGDTEAFF
DNA: TGTGCCAGCAGCTACCTAGGGGTAGGGGACACTGAAGCTTTCTTT

V: TRBV28
size: .
J: TRBJ1-5
D: TRBD1
CDR3: CASSLGTGSAQPQHF
DNA: TGTGCCAGCAGTTTAGGGACAGGGTCTGCTCAGCCCCAGCATTTT

V: TRBV19
size: .
J: TRBJ2-7
D: .
CDR3: CASSISGSSYEQYF
DNA: TGTGCCAGTAGTATATCCGGGTCCTCCTACGAGCAGTACTTC

V: TRBV7-2
size: .
J: TRBJ2-1
D: TRBD2
CDR3: CASSLTVIQREYGYNEQFF
DNA: TGTGCCAGCAGCTTAACAGTGATCCAGCGGGAGTATGGCTACAATGAGCAGTTCTTC

V: TRBV28
size: .
J: TRBJ2-2
D: .
CDR3: CASSLLALTGELFF
DNA: TGTGCCAGCAGTTTACTAGCCTTAACCGGGGAGCTGTTTTTT

V: TRBV9
size: few
J: TRBJ2-3
D: TRBD1
CDR3: CASSPTGQGTTDTQYF
DNA: TGTGCCAGCAGCCCTACGGGACAGGGGACGACAGATACGCAGTATTTT

V: TRBV28
size: .
J: TRBJ2-1
D: .
CDR3: CASSQPGGGSTDEQFF
DNA: TGTGCCAGCAGTCAGCCTGGGGGCGGGAGTACAGACGAGCAGTTCTTC

V: TRBV6-1
size: .
J: TRBJ2-7
D: TRBD1
CDR3: CASSGGTDYEQYF
DNA: TGTGCCAGCAGTGGAGGGACAGATTACGAGCAGTACTTC

V: TRBV7-9
size: few
J: TRBJ2-5
D: TRBD2
CDR3: CASSPLDERERETQYF
DNA: TGTGCCAGCAGCCCCCTTGATGAGCGGGAGCGAGAGACCCAGTACTTC

V: TRBV12-5
size: .
J: TRBJ2-1
D: TRBD1
CDR3: CASGLGTAQFF
DNA: TGTGCTAGTGGTCTCGGGACAGCGCAGTTCTTC

V: TRBV28
size: few
J: TRBJ1-5
D: .
CDR3: CASSSLFRNQPQHF
DNA: TGTGCCAGCAGTTCCTTGTTCCGCAATCAGCCCCAGCATTTT

V: TRBV10-1
size: .
J: TRBJ2-3
D: .
CDR3: CASSEGQGQGDTQYF
DNA: TGCGCCAGCAGTGAGGGTCAGGGGCAGGGAGATACGCAGTATTTT

V: TRBV4-1
size: .
J: TRBJ1-3
D: .
CDR3: CASSPGGGYSGNTIYF
DNA: TGCGCCAGCAGCCCGGGGGGGGGTTACTCTGGAAACACCATATATTTT

V: TRBV6-5
size: .
J: TRBJ2-5
D: TRBD2
CDR3: CASSYSSGRLETQYF
DNA: TGTGCCAGCAGTTACTCTAGCGGGAGGTTGGAGACCCAGTACTTC

V: TRBV6-6
size: .
J: TRBJ1-2
D: TRBD1
CDR3: CASSQGQGGRNYGYTF
DNA: TGTGCCAGCAGTCAAGGACAGGGGGGAAGAAACTATGGCTACACCTTC

V: TRBV6-1
size: .
J: TRBJ1-4
D: .
CDR3: CATKASLVDEKLFF
DNA: TGTGCCACCAAAGCGAGCCTAGTGGATGAAAAACTGTTTTTT

V: TRBV6-1
size: .
J: TRBJ2-1
D: TRBD2
CDR3: CASGTSGAGVGEQFF
DNA: TGTGCCAGTGGGACTAGCGGGGCAGGAGTAGGTGAGCAGTTCTTC